This paragraph covers one T cell receptor beta chain sequence. This entry is derived from a study of control samples from healthy donors and cancer patients. The CDR3 spans 16 residues. Unmatched junction bases numbered 11, after V lost 7 bases and J lost 3 bases. Germline loops: CDR1 SGHRS, CDR2 YFSETQ. The assay was immunoSEQ multiplex PCR, and TCRdb's table has in-frame clones only and misses some. Among over 150,000 clones listed, 91% were seen once. Sequencing used blood. The chain carries TRBV5-1 and TRBJ2-5; 11 bases map to TRBD2. The source of this sequence is a woman aged 40 to 50 in good health. CDR3 sequence reads: CASCQSLSGGEETQYF. The CDR3 DNA reads TGCGCCAGCTGCCAATCTCTTAGCGGGGGGGAAGAGACCCAGTACTTC.